This entry lists 9 T cell receptor beta chains sequenced from one sample in a study of T cell responses to AZD1222 COVID-19 vaccine. The repertoire was sequenced with immunoSEQ multiplex PCR; TCRdb's copy has only in-frame clones and lacks some. Found here are about 160,000 clones, roughly 94% of them singletons; the top ten hold roughly 1.2%. The starting material was peripheral blood, obtained on day 0 of AZD1222 vaccination. These receptors all stem from an adult in good health.

The V call is TRBV20-1, the J call TRBJ1-5; possible D gene TRBD1, 6 bases. Germline loops: CDR1 DFQATT, CDR2 SNEGSKA (reference sequence). Trimming took 3 bases from V and 7 from J, leaving 25 bases between them. The CDR3 is made up of 17 amino acids. CDR3 DNA: TGCAGTGCTAGTTATATCCCGAATCCAGGGGTTTACCAGCCCCAGCATTTT. Translated: CSASYIPNPGVYQPQHF.

This rearrangement joins TRBV7-9 to TRBJ1-4; TRBD1 agrees at 8 bases. The CDR3 totals 15 residues. Germline CDR1 SEHNR, CDR2 FQNEAQ (reference sequence). V lost 3 bases and J lost 7; bases outside the gene matches: 7. DNA of the CDR3: TGTGCCAGCAGCTTCGGCACAGGGGGAGGTGAAAAACTGTTTTTT. Residues: CASSFGTGGGEKLFF.

This clone was seen once. The V call is TRBV11-2, the J call TRBJ2-5; 11 bases line up with TRBD2. With 3 bases clipped from V and 5 bases from J, the junction kept 8 bases outside the gene matches. Germline values: CDR1 SGHAT, CDR2 FQNNGV. This CDR3 spans 16 amino acids. CDR3 nucleotide sequence: TGTGCCAGCAGCTTCCGGCCGGGACTAGCGGCGGAGACCCAGTACTTC. Translated: CASSFRPGLAAETQYF.

CDR3 DNA: TGTGCCAGCAGCCAAGGCCAAGTGGCCCACACTTTCTTT. This codes for CASSQGQVAHTFF. The rearrangement uses TRBV14 and TRBJ1-1; D uncertain. The CDR3 consists of 13 residues. Germline V gene lookup returns CDR1 SGHDN and CDR2 FVKESK. V lost 1 base, J lost 12 bases, and 15 bases lay in between.

The gene calls are TRBV27 and TRBJ1-1; TRBD1 might be the D (5 bases). V lost 2 bases and J 10 bases, leaving 14 bases between the germline ends. The CDR3 covers 13 residues. Germline CDR1 reads MNHEY; CDR2 reads SMNVEV (reference sequence). DNA of the CDR3: TGTGCCAGCAGTTTAAGGGGTCCGGGCGGAGCTTTCTTT. This gives the protein CASSLRGPGGAFF.

V gene TRBV5-1 combines with J gene TRBJ1-1; D gene uncertain. V was shortened by 4 bases and J by 5 bases, with 12 bases between the two germline ends. CDR1 is SGHRS, CDR2 YFSETQ, per germline. The CDR3 loop spans 13 amino acids. CDR3 nucleotides: TGCGCCAGCAGCCTAAGTGGGGATACTGAAGCTTTCTTT. This encodes CASSLSGDTEAFF.

The J gene is TRBJ1-2, the V gene TRBV9; 9 bases agree with TRBD1. The CDR3 runs 15 residues. Germline V gives CDR1 SGDLS, CDR2 YYNGEE. With V trimmed by 0 bases and J by 3 bases, 3 bases remained unmatched. The CDR3 bases are TGTGCCAGCAGCGTAGGAGGACAGGGGTACTATGGCTACACCTTC. It yields the protein CASSVGGQGYYGYTF. The complete variable domain, with remaining parts taken from reference TRBV9 and TRBJ1-2, reads DSGVTQTPKHLITATGQRVTLRCSPRSGDLSVYWYQQSLDQGLQFLIQYYNGEERAKGNILERFSAQQFPDLHSELNLSSLELGDSALYFCASSVGGQGYYGYTFGSGTRLTVV.

The chain combines TRBV27 with TRBJ2-3; TRBD2 agrees at 8 bases. Germline CDR1 is MNHEY and CDR2 is SMNVEV (reference sequence). Unmatched junction bases numbered 8, after V lost 3 bases and J lost 0 bases. The CDR3 sequence is 17 residues long. The CDR3 sequence: CASSFGRGVPSTDTQYF. DNA of the CDR3: TGTGCCAGCAGTTTCGGGCGGGGGGTCCCTAGCACAGATACGCAGTATTTT.

V usage is TRBV4-3 and J usage is TRBJ2-2; D is unresolved. The germline V and J ends were trimmed by 5 bases and 0 bases, with 4 bases remaining between them. Germline V gene data show CDR1 as LGHNA and CDR2 as YSLEER. The CDR3 runs 13 residues. The CDR3, as DNA: TGCGCCAGCAGCGCGCCGAACACCGGGGAGCTGTTTTTT. Amino acids: CASSAPNTGELFF.